Listed here are 31 T cell receptor beta chains from one sample, sequenced in a study of CD8+ T cells in alopecia areata. Stated treatment: oral pan-JAK inhibitor, 5-10 mg twice daily. Extraction of RNA preceded its reverse transcription into cDNA, which served as the sequencing template. Here immunoSEQ multiplex PCR was the method, and the copy in TCRdb shows in-frame clones only, minus some. The repertoire holds 150,000 to 250,000 clones, with around 60% as singletons. This specimen consisted of CD4+ T cells sorted from blood, obtained at week 4, from a patient treated with tofacitinib. These receptors originate from a human donor with alopecia areata.

This chain joins TRBV2 and TRBJ1-3; D might be TRBD1 (6 bases). V gave up 6 bases and J gave up 0 bases, with 15 bases separating them. The CDR3 spans 16 residues. Germline V gene data show CDR1 as SNHLY and CDR2 as FYNNEI. This CDR3 is CASSGQLLPSGNTIYF. The DNA for the CDR3 is TGTGCCAGCAGCGGACAGCTCCTACCCTCTGGAAACACCATATATTTT.

This clone appeared once. This chain connects TRBV5-6 to TRBJ2-7, with D maybe TRBD2 (5 bases). Germline CDR1 reads SGHDT; CDR2 reads YYEEEE. V was clipped by 2 bases and J by 7 bases, with 10 bases between them. The CDR3 sequence is 12 residues long. CDR3 loop: CASSLRGREQYF. The CDR3 coding sequence is TGTGCCAGCAGCTTACGAGGGAGAGAGCAGTACTTC. The full variable domain, completed using reference TRBV5-6 and TRBJ2-7, is DAGVTQSPTHLIKTRGQQVTLRCSPKSGHDTVSWYQQALGQGPQFIFQYYEEEERQRGNFPDRFSGHQFPNYSSELNVNALLLGDSALYLCASSLRGREQYFGPGTRLTVT.

The chain employs TRBV2 and TRBJ2-3; possibly TRBD1 or TRBD2 for D (5 bases each). Per germline, CDR1 SNHLY and CDR2 FYNNEI. V lost 5 bases, J lost 2 bases, and 11 bases lay in between. CDR3 length equals 14 residues. The CDR3 protein is CASSLGRITDTQYF. Here the CDR3 DNA reads TGTGCCAGCAGTTTGGGACGGATCACAGATACGCAGTATTTT.

This clone was counted once. This chain connects TRBV7-9 to TRBJ1-6; 7 bases map to TRBD1. Germline CDR1 SEHNR, CDR2 FQNEAQ (reference sequence). Losses at the gene ends were 5 bases for V and 5 bases for J; bases not matched to a gene: 9. CDR3 length equals 16 residues. DNA for the CDR3: TGTGCCAGCAGCCCTGCCCGGACAGGCCATAATTCACCCCTCCACTTT. The encoded protein is CASSPARTGHNSPLHF.

This clone was seen a handful of times. The chain couples TRBV2 to TRBJ1-3, with 8 bases matching TRBD1. Germline V CDR1 and CDR2: SNHLY, FYNNEI. V shed 7 bases and J 7 bases; nucleotides not matched to a gene: 6. The CDR3 has 13 amino acids. The CDR3 reads CASNGQGTNTIYF. The CDR3, as DNA: TGTGCCAGCAACGGACAGGGCACGAACACCATATATTTT.

The chain recombines TRBV5-4 with TRBJ2-5; D call uncertain. Germline V gene sequence: CDR1 SGHNT, CDR2 YYREEE (reference sequence). The CDR3 covers 13 residues. Trimming removed 5 bases from V and 5 bases from J, with 13 bases in between. The chain's CDR3 is CASRVQMTETQYF. The DNA for the CDR3 is TGTGCCAGCAGGGTACAAATGACCGAGACCCAGTACTTC.

A word on this clone: Other DNA sequences in this specimen translate into the identical CDR3. The V call is TRBV2, the J call TRBJ1-6; no firm D call. The V gene's germline CDR1 is SNHLY and CDR2 FYNNEI. The CDR3 has 13 residues. The V end lost 6 bases, the J end lost 7 bases, and 10 bases lay between the germline ends. The CDR3 sequence is CASSEIGNSPLHF. In DNA, the CDR3 is TGTGCCAGCAGCGAAATTGGAAATTCACCCCTCCACTTT.

The chain links TRBV2 to TRBJ1-1; no reliable D call. The CDR3 is 13 amino acids. Germline loops: CDR1 SNHLY, CDR2 FYNNEI. Trimming shortened V by 3 bases and J by 0 bases, and 5 bases separated the two germline ends. CDR3 nucleotide sequence: TGTGCCAGCAGTGACAGCATGAACACTGAAGCTTTCTTT. As protein: CASSDSMNTEAFF.

The V and J genes are TRBV29-1 and TRBJ1-1; TRBD1 matches 10 bases. Trimming took 5 bases from V and 6 from J; bases not matched to a gene: 6. The CDR3 runs to 13 residues. The germline CDR1 and CDR2 sequences are SQVTM and ANQGSEA. CDR3 amino acids: CSVRQGAMAEAFF. CDR3 coding DNA: TGCAGCGTTCGACAGGGGGCGATGGCTGAAGCTTTCTTT.

This chain links TRBV25-1 with TRBJ2-2, with 8 bases that match TRBD1. The CDR3 has 13 amino acids. V shed 8 bases, J shed 7 bases, and the junction held 6 bases outside the gene matches. The germline gives CDR1 MGHDK, CDR2 SYGVNS. The DNA of the CDR3 is TGTGCCAGCGGGCAGGGGGCCGACGGGGAGCTGTTTTTT. Its protein product is CASGQGADGELFF.

This rearrangement joins TRBV30 to TRBJ2-7, with D possibly TRBD1 on 5 matching bases. Deletions cut 3 bases from V and 1 base from J, with 7 bases between. The germline V gene encodes CDR1 GTSNPN and CDR2 SVGIG (reference sequence). CDR3 size: 12 residues. The CDR3 DNA reads as TGTGCCTGGAGGAGACAGTCCTACGAGCAGTACTTC. Protein: CAWRRQSYEQYF.

V usage is TRBV4-1 and J usage is TRBJ2-5; D is possibly TRBD1 or TRBD2 (6 bases each). Germline V CDR1 and CDR2: MGHRA, YSYEKL. This CDR3 is 16 amino acids long. Trimming left V 1 base short and J 5 bases short, with 17 bases between. The CDR3 spells CASSQGLGGGGETQYF. CDR3 DNA: TGCGCCAGCAGCCAAGGCTTGGGGGGCGGCGGGGAGACCCAGTACTTC.

V gene TRBV29-1 combines with J gene TRBJ1-1; D unclear. Germline CDR1 reads SQVTM; CDR2 reads ANQGSEA. The CDR3 is made up of 13 amino acids. Trimming removed 6 bases from V and 2 bases from J, with 13 bases in between. The CDR3 region has the DNA TGCAGCGTCCGCCCAGACCCTAACACTGAAGCTTTCTTT. Translating it yields CSVRPDPNTEAFF.

This clone showed up just a few times. The rearrangement uses TRBV6-1 and TRBJ2-5; 14 bases map to TRBD2. Losses at the gene ends were 5 bases for V and 2 bases for J; bases not matched to a gene: 1. The germline CDR1 and CDR2 sequences are MNHNS and SASEGT. This CDR3 comprises 15 residues. CDR3 residues: CASSRLAGGQETQYF. The CDR3 region has the DNA TGTGCCAGCAGTAGACTAGCGGGGGGGCAAGAGACCCAGTACTTC.

This clone was found a few times. The chain joins TRBV29-1 to TRBJ2-1; tentatively, D is TRBD1 (6 bases). The V gene's germline CDR1 is SQVTM and CDR2 ANQGSEA. V lost 4 bases and J lost 1, with 11 bases in between. This CDR3 contains 14 residues. DNA for the CDR3: TGCAGCGTTGTTGAAAGGGGGTCCTACAATGAGCAGTTCTTC. Protein: CSVVERGSYNEQFF.

The gene calls are TRBV18 and TRBJ2-5; D call uncertain. The germline V gene has CDR1 KGHSH and CDR2 LQKENI. This CDR3 is 13 amino acids long. V lost 2 bases, J lost 2 bases, and 6 bases lay in between. The DNA for the CDR3 is TGTGCCAGCTCACCATCAGAGCAAGAGACCCAGTACTTC. It yields the protein CASSPSEQETQYF. Full variable domain (missing parts from reference TRBV18 and TRBJ2-5): NAGVMQNPRHLVRRRGQEARLRCSPMKGHSHVYWYRQLPEEGLKFMVYLQKENIIDESGMPKERFSAEFPKEGPSILRIQQVVRGDSAAYFCASSPSEQETQYFGPGTRLLVL.

V is TRBV9 and J is TRBJ2-5; 8 positions match TRBD1. Germline V gives CDR1 SGDLS, CDR2 YYNGEE. V was pared by 0 bases and J by 2 bases, with 6 bases of the junction left unmatched. The CDR3 is 16 residues long. This CDR3 is CASSVGQGAGQETQYF. The DNA of the CDR3 is TGTGCCAGCAGCGTAGGGCAGGGGGCAGGTCAAGAGACCCAGTACTTC.

This sequence joins TRBV9 and TRBJ1-6; 7 bases are shared with TRBD1. Germline V lookup: CDR1 SGDLS, CDR2 YYNGEE. The CDR3 totals 18 residues. The V gene end was trimmed by 0 bases and the J gene end by 6 bases; junction bases not matched to a gene: 12. CDR3 nucleotide sequence: TGTGCCAGCAGCGTAGACCCCTTAAGGGACAGCCTTAATTCACCCCTCCACTTT. It is translated as CASSVDPLRDSLNSPLHF.

This clone has more than one count but fewer than ten. Here the CDR3 reads CSVEDRGGRGYTF. DNA of the CDR3: TGCAGCGTTGAAGATCGAGGAGGTCGGGGCTACACCTTC. The chain couples TRBV29-1 to TRBJ1-2; no firm D call. Trimming shortened V by 0 bases and J by 8 bases, and 13 bases separated the two germline ends. The CDR3 is made up of 13 amino acids. Per germline, CDR1 SQVTM and CDR2 ANQGSEA.

V and J are TRBV11-1 and TRBJ2-7; D gene uncertain. The ends were cut back, 4 bases at V and 3 bases at J, with 7 bases in the middle. Looked up from germline, CDR1 is SGHAT and CDR2 is FQDESV (reference sequence). The CDR3 spans 12 residues. The CDR3 here is CASSSAGYEQYF. CDR3 nucleotides: TGTGCCAGCAGCTCAGCAGGCTACGAGCAGTACTTC.

To note about this clone: Different DNA sequences within this sample yield the same CDR3. The genes are TRBV30 and TRBJ1-2, with D maybe TRBD1 (5 bases). The CDR3 covers 12 residues. CDR1 and CDR2 from the germline V gene are GTSNPN and SVGIG (reference sequence). Trimming cost V 1 base and J 2 bases, with 5 bases left between them. The CDR3 region is CAWSAGNYGYTF. The CDR3 DNA reads TGTGCCTGGAGTGCAGGGAACTATGGCTACACCTTC.

The chain has TRBV11-2 and TRBJ2-6; a possible D gene is TRBD1 (5 bases). This CDR3 is built from 15 residues. The germline V gene encodes CDR1 SGHAT and CDR2 FQNNGV. V lost 1 base and J lost 3, with 7 bases in between. CDR3 sequence: CASSLAGYGANVLTF. CDR3 coding DNA: TGTGCCAGCAGCTTAGCAGGGTATGGGGCCAACGTCCTGACTTTC. The full variable domain, with the rest looked up from reference TRBV11-2 and TRBJ2-6, is EAGVAQSPRYKIIEKRQSVAFWCNPISGHATLYWYQQILGQGPKLLIQFQNNGVVDDSQLPKDRFSAERLKGVDSTLKIQPAKLEDSAVYLCASSLAGYGANVLTFGAGSRLTVL.

The rearrangement joins TRBV2 to TRBJ1-2; TRBD1 agrees at 7 bases. Trimming removed 6 bases from V and 8 bases from J; junction bases left unmatched: 12. The CDR3 loop spans 14 amino acids. Looked up from germline, CDR1 is SNHLY and CDR2 is FYNNEI. The CDR3 here is CASRRLQGRKGYTF. CDR3 nucleotides: TGTGCCAGCAGACGGTTACAGGGGCGGAAAGGCTACACCTTC.

In its sample, this clone was seen a few times. This chain connects TRBV29-1 to TRBJ2-1, with TRBD1 matching over 7 bases. CDR1 is SQVTM, CDR2 ANQGSEA, per germline. Unmatched junction bases numbered 2, after V lost 5 bases and J lost 10 bases. CDR3 length: 10 amino acids. The DNA of the CDR3 is TGCAGCGTTCTGACAGGGGAGCAGTTCTTC. The encoded protein is CSVLTGEQFF.

The V gene is TRBV6-5, the J gene TRBJ1-6, with TRBD1 matching 7 bases. The CDR3 consists of 15 residues. Germline V gene lookup returns CDR1 MNHEY and CDR2 SVGAGI. Trimming cost V 6 bases and J 6 bases; bases outside gene matches: 8. CDR3 DNA: TGTGCCAGCAGACGCGACAGGGAGGGTAATTCACCCCTCCACTTT. Encoded protein: CASRRDREGNSPLHF.

This clone has just a few counts. The chain carries TRBV14 and TRBJ2-5, with 7 nucleotides matching TRBD2. In germline, CDR1 is SGHDN, CDR2 FVKESK. Trimming removed 1 base from V and 2 bases from J; junction bases left unmatched: 4. CDR3 length equals 15 residues. The CDR3 sequence: CASSQAAGEQETQYF. Written as DNA, the CDR3 is TGTGCCAGCAGCCAAGCGGCGGGGGAACAAGAGACCCAGTACTTC. The full variable domain, with the rest looked up from reference TRBV14 and TRBJ2-5, is EAGVTQFPSHSVIEKGQTVTLRCDPISGHDNLYWYRRVMGKEIKFLLHFVKESKQDESGMPNNRFLAERTGGTYSTLKVQPAELEDSGVYFCASSQAAGEQETQYFGPGTRLLVL.

The CDR3 is CAWSAKDGYTF. The CDR3 nucleotides are TGTGCCTGGAGTGCCAAGGATGGCTACACCTTC. This chain joins TRBV30 and TRBJ1-2; D uncertain. The CDR3 has 11 residues. The germline V and J ends were trimmed by 1 base and 6 bases, with 6 bases remaining between them. Looked up from germline, CDR1 is GTSNPN and CDR2 is SVGIG (reference sequence).

The V and J genes are TRBV7-2 and TRBJ1-2, with D uncertain. Trimming took off 1 base at V and 4 bases at J, with 4 bases between the two ends. CDR3 size: 12 residues. The germline V gene has CDR1 SGHTA and CDR2 FQGNSA. For the CDR3, the DNA is TGTGCCAGCAGCTTAGACCTCTATGGCTACACCTTC. Its protein is CASSLDLYGYTF.

V is TRBV30 and J is TRBJ2-5, with 8 nucleotides matching TRBD1. The germline V gene has CDR1 GTSNPN and CDR2 SVGIG (reference sequence). The CDR3 sequence is 12 residues long. Trimming took 0 bases from V and 7 from J; bases not matched to a gene: 1. The CDR3 reads CAWSVQGGTQYF. The CDR3, as DNA: TGTGCCTGGAGTGTACAGGGGGGGACCCAGTACTTC. Supplemented by reference TRBV30 and TRBJ2-5, the full variable domain reads SQTIHQWPATLVQPVGSPLSLECTVEGTSNPNLYWYRQAAGRGLQLLFYSVGIGQISSEVPQNLSASRPQDRQFILSSKKLLLSDSGFYLCAWSVQGGTQYFGPGTRLLVL.

V and J are TRBV2 and TRBJ1-5; D may be TRBD1 (6 bases). Germline CDR1 is SNHLY and CDR2 is FYNNEI. The CDR3 contains 15 residues. Trimming took off 6 bases at V and 7 bases at J, with 19 bases between the two ends. CDR3 residues: CASSEYGQGFQPQHF. The CDR3 DNA sequence: TGTGCCAGCAGCGAATACGGGCAGGGGTTCCAGCCCCAGCATTTT.

In this sample, this clone turned up a few times. Here the CDR3 DNA reads TGCGCCAGCAGCCGAGGCGGCCGATCTAGCACAGATACGCAGTATTTT. Protein sequence: CASSRGGRSSTDTQYF. The gene calls are TRBV4-1 and TRBJ2-3; D uncertain. CDR3 length: 16 amino acids. V lost 4 bases and J 0 bases, leaving 14 bases between the germline ends. The germline CDR1 and CDR2 sequences are MGHRA and YSYEKL.